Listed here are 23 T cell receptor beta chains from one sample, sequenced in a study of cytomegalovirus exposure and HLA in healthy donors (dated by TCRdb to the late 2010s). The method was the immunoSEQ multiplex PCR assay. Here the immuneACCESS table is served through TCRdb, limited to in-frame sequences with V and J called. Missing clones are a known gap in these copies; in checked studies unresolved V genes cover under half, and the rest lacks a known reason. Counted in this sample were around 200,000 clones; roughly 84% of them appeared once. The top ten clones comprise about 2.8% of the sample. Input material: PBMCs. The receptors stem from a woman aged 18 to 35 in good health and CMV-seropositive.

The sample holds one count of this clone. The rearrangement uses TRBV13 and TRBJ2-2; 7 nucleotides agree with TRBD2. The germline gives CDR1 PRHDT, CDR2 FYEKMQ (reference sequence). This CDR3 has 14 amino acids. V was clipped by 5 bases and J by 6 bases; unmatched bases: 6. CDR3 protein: CASSPRLAPGELFF. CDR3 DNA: TGTGCCAGCAGCCCTCGACTAGCCCCCGGGGAGCTGTTTTTT.

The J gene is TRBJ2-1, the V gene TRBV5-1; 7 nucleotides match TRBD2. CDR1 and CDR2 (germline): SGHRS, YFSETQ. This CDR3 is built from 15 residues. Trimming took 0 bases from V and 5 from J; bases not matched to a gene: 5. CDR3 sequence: CASSLEGTNNNEQFF. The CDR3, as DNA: TGCGCCAGCAGCTTGGAAGGGACTAACAACAATGAGCAGTTCTTC.

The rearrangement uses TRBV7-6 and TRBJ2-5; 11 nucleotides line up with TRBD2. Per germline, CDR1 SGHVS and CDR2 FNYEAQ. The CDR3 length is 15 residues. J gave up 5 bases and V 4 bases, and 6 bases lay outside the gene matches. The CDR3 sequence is CASSYLSGGAETQYF. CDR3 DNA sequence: TGTGCCAGCAGCTATCTTAGCGGGGGGGCGGAGACCCAGTACTTC.

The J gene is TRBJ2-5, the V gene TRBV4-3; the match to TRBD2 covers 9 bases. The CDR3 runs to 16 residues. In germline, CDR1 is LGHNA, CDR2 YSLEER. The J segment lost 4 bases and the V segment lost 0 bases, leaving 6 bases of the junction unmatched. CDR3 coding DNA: TGCGCCAGCAGCCAAGATCAAGCGGGGGGTGGAGAGACCCAGTACTTC. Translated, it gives CASSQDQAGGGETQYF.

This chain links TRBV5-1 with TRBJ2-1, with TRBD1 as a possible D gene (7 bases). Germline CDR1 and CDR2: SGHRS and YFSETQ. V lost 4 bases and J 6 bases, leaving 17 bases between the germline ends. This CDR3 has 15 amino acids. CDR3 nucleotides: TGCGCCAGCAGCCCCAGAAGGGGGCGGGGCAATGAGCAGTTCTTC. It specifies CASSPRRGRGNEQFF.

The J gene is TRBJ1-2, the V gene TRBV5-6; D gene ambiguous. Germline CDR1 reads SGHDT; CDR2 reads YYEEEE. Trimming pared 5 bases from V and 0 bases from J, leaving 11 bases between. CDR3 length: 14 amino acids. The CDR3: CASSPLATNYGYTF. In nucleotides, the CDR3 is TGTGCCAGCAGTCCTCTAGCCACTAACTATGGCTACACCTTC.

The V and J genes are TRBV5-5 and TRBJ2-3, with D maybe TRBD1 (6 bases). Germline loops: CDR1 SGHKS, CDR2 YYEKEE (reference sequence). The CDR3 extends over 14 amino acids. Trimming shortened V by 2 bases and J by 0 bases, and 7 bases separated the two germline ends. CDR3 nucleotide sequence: TGTGCCAGCAGCTTAGGACAGAGCACAGATACGCAGTATTTT. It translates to CASSLGQSTDTQYF. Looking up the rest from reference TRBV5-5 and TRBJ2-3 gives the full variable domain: DAGVTQSPTHLIKTRGQQVTLRCSPISGHKSVSWYQQVLGQGPQFIFQYYEKEERGRGNFPDRFSARQFPNYSSELNVNALLLGDSALYLCASSLGQSTDTQYFGPGTRLTVL.

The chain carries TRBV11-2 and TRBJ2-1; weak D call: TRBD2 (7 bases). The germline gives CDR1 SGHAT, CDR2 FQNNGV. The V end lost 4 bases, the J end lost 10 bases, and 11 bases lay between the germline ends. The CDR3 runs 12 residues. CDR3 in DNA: TGTGCCAGCAGCTCGGGGGGCGCCGAGCAGTTCTTC. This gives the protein CASSSGGAEQFF.

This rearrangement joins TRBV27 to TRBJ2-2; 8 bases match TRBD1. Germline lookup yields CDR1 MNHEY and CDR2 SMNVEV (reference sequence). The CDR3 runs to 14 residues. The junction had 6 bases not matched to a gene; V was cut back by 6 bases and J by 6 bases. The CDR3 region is CASSPGQGAGELFF. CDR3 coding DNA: TGTGCCAGCAGCCCCGGACAGGGCGCCGGGGAGCTGTTTTTT.

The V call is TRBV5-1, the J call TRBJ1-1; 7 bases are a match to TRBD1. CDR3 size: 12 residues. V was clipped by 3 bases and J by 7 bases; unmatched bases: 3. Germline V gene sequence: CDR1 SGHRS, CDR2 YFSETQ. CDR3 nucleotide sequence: TGCGCCAGCAGCTGGGACAGCAGTGAAGCTTTCTTT. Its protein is CASSWDSSEAFF.

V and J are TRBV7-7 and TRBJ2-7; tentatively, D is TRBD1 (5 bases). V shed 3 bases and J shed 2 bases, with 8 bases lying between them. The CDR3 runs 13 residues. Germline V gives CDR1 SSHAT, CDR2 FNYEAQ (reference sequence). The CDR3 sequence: CASSFDSAYEQYF. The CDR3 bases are TGTGCCAGCAGCTTCGACAGCGCCTACGAGCAGTACTTC.

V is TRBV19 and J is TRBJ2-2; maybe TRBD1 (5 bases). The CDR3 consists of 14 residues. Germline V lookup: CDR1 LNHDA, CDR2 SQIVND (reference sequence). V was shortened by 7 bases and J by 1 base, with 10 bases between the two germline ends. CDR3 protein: CASKAGQNTGELFF. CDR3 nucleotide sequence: TGTGCCAGTAAGGCAGGGCAGAACACCGGGGAGCTGTTTTTT.

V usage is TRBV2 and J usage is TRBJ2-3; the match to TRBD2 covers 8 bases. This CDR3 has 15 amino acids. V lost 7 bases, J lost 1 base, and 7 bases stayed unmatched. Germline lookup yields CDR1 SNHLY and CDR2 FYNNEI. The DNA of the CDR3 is TGTGCCAGCATCAGGTCAGCGGGGGGCACAGATACGCAGTATTTT. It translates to CASIRSAGGTDTQYF. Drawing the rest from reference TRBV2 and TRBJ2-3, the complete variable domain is EPEVTQTPSHQVTQMGQEVILRCVPISNHLYFYWYRQILGQKVEFLVSFYNNEISEKSEIFDDQFSVERPDGSNFTLKIRSTKLEDSAMYFCASIRSAGGTDTQYFGPGTRLTVL.

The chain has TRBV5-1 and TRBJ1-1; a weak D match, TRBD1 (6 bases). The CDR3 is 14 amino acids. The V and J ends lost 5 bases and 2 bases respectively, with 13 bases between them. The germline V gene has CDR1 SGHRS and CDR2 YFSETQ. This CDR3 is CASSSGTPNTEAFF. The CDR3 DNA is TGCGCCAGCAGTTCCGGGACACCTAACACTGAAGCTTTCTTT.

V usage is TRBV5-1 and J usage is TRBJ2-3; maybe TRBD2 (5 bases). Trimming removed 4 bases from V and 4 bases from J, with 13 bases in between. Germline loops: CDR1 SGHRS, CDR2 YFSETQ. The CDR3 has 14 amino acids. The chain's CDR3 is CASSPGQRADTQYF. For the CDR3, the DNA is TGCGCCAGCAGCCCCGGTCAGAGGGCAGATACGCAGTATTTT.

The chain's CDR3 is CASSPASGALETQYF. The DNA of the CDR3 is TGTGCCAGCTCACCAGCTAGCGGGGCTTTAGAGACCCAGTACTTC. The chain uses TRBV18 and TRBJ2-5; 9 nucleotides agree with TRBD2. Germline CDR1 and CDR2: KGHSH and LQKENI. The CDR3 has 15 amino acids. The V gene end was trimmed by 2 bases and the J gene end by 4 bases; junction bases not matched to a gene: 5.

CDR3 coding DNA: TGTGCCAGTAGAGAAGGGGCCTTAATGAACACTGAAGCTTTCTTT. This translates into CASREGALMNTEAFF. The chain is built from TRBV19 and TRBJ1-1; tentatively, D is TRBD1 (5 bases). There are 15 residues in the CDR3. Trimming pared 6 bases from V and 0 bases from J, leaving 14 bases between. Germline V gives CDR1 LNHDA, CDR2 SQIVND (reference sequence).

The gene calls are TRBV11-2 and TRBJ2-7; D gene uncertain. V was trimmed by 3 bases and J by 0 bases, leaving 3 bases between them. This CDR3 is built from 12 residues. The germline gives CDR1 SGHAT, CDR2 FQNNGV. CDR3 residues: CASSFSSYEQYF. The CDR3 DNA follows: TGTGCCAGCAGCTTTAGCTCCTACGAGCAGTACTTC.

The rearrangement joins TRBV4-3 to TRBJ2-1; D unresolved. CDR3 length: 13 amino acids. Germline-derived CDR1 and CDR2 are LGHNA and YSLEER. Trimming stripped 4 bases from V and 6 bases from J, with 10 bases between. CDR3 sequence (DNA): TGCGCCAGCAGCCCGCTTGTAGCCAATGAGCAGTTCTTC. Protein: CASSPLVANEQFF.

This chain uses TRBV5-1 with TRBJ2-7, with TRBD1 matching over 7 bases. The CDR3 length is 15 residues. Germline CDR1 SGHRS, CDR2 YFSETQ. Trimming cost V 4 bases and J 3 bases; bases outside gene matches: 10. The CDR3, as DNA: TGCGCCAGCAGCGCAACAGGGGCCCTGAACTACGAGCAGTACTTC. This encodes CASSATGALNYEQYF.

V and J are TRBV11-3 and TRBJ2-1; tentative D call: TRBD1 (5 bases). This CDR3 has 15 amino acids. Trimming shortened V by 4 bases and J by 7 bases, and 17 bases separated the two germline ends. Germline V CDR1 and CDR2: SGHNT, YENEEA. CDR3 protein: CASSYNRKGWNEQFF. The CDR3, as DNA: TGTGCCAGCAGCTACAACCGGAAGGGGTGGAATGAGCAGTTCTTC.

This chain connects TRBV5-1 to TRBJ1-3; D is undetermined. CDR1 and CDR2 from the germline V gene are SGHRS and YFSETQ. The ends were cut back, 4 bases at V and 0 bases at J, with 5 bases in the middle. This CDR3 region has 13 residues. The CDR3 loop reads CASSVNSGNTIYF. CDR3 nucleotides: TGCGCCAGCAGCGTCAACTCTGGAAACACCATATATTTT.

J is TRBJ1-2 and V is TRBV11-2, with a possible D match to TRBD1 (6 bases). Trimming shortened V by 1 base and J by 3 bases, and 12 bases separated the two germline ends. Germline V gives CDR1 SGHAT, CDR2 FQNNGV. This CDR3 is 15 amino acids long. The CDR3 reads CASSLGTGQYYGYTF. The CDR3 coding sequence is TGTGCCAGCAGCTTAGGTACTGGACAGTACTATGGCTACACCTTC.